The 3 T cell receptor beta chains below come from one sample, sequenced in a study of cytomegalovirus exposure and HLA in healthy donors. The data were produced by immunoSEQ multiplex PCR, yet TCRdb's version contains in-frame clones alone and is incomplete. The sample has about 240,000 clones, around 86% seen once. The sequencing sample was made of PBMCs. The receptors here all came from a young woman in good health and CMV-seropositive.

The table lists this clone with a few counts. The CDR3 sequence is CASMATGTSYEQYF. DNA of the CDR3: TGTGCCAGTATGGCGACTGGAACATCCTACGAGCAGTACTTC. The chain employs TRBV19 and TRBJ2-7; D is ambiguous. Germline loops: CDR1 LNHDA, CDR2 SQIVND (reference sequence). Trimming pared 7 bases from V and 1 base from J, leaving 14 bases between. The CDR3 has 14 amino acids.

This clone turned up a few times. The rearrangement links TRBV5-1 to TRBJ2-1; 7 bases agree with TRBD2. Trimming at V came to 4 bases and at J to 5 bases, leaving 9 bases not matched to a gene. The CDR3 extends over 15 amino acids. From germline, CDR1 is SGHRS and CDR2 YFSETQ. CDR3 sequence: CASSLSGTTHNEQFF. For the CDR3, the DNA is TGCGCCAGCAGCCTGTCCGGGACTACCCACAATGAGCAGTTCTTC.

The V gene is TRBV7-9, the J gene TRBJ2-1, with D unresolved. The CDR3 length is 14 residues. The V gene lost 4 bases and the J gene lost 4 bases, with 11 bases spanning the gap. Per germline, CDR1 SEHNR and CDR2 FQNEAQ (reference sequence). CDR3 residues: CASSSPPLYNEQFF. CDR3 nucleotides: TGTGCCAGCAGCTCCCCCCCCTTGTACAATGAGCAGTTCTTC.